This T cell receptor (beta chain) was profiled in a study of cytomegalovirus exposure and HLA in healthy donors listed by TCRdb under 2017. Describing the broader study: An earlier analysis of roughly 630 of the donors reported roughly 300 Gb of sequence data and 117 million unique TCR beta sequences from 150 million to 200 million T cells. Alongside the repertoire data, information on donor age, sex, ethnicity and CMV serostatus was compiled. Every discovery cohort repertoire had been produced on one sequencing platform. To predict cytomegalovirus infection status, the study brought together high-throughput TCR immunosequencing, statistical association of individual TCRs with disease status, and machine learning. In an earlier analysis of 587 of the donors, high-throughput TCR beta sequencing was used to judge whether each TCR beta V gene segment behaved as functional or pseudogenic. Among the roughly 400 genotyped donors, about 83% belonged to the genetic ancestry cluster associated with self-reported Caucasian donors. Besides the first cohort of roughly 700 subjects, a separate validation cohort made up of roughly 120 different subjects was used. A later genetic analysis took genome-wide SNP genotypes for 398 of the 666 donors and used that subset as a discovery cohort. On average, around 240,000 unique TCR beta nucleotide sequences were sequenced per donor among 398 genotyped donors of the cohort, with roughly 20% of those sequences being non-productive. Roughly 5 DR-DQ haplotypes were handled as single units for association and clustering, since linkage in the cohort was strong. HLA typing included class I and class II loci at four-digit resolution. Typing coverage varied by locus: about 620-630 donors for A, B, C, DRB1 and DQB1; roughly 510 for DQA1; about 600 for DPA1; 400 to 480 for DPB1. The study aimed to test whether signatures of past pathogen exposure could be identified by cataloging public T cell receptors. The study profiled the T cell repertoires of 550 to 700 subjects by immunosequencing and related them to cytomegalovirus serostatus. An early release that covered 500 to 800 HLA-typed donors contained around 300 gigabases of sequencing data and tens of millions of unique TCR sequences. To study patterns of TCR occurrence, a later analysis re-analyzed previously published TCR beta repertoires from 666 donors and added high-resolution HLA genotyping. Rather than drawing on any new phenotypic data, the later analysis identified candidate immune exposures from TCR beta sequences and the way those sequences occurred across donors.

The research as a whole found: When HLA alleles, especially DR and DQ, strongly co-occurred, TCR associations were difficult to assign to individual alleles. At a false discovery rate of 0.05, a later analysis linked around 15,000 TCR beta sequences to specific HLA alleles. Immune exposure information for the cohort was limited to CMV serostatus. In a later analysis, several top co-occurrence clusters were reported to appear linked to parvovirus B19, influenza, CMV and Epstein-Barr virus. A later analysis found that HLA-associated TCR beta chains were more clonally expanded and had lower generation probabilities than equally common non-associated chains. Correlated functional status among segregating V segments might reflect linkage disequilibrium, but an unknown experimental factor could not be ruled out. The presence/absence analyses assumed that sequencing depth was roughly uniform across donors, and that assumption may not be true. Around 16 rarely observed V segments, including chromosome 9 orphons, were excluded from the earlier analysis of approximately 600 of the donors because counts were too low. Most TCR sequences were seen in very few donors, while some public TCRs were found in many individuals. Most CMV-associated TCR beta chains appeared to be HLA-restricted in a later analysis, and the HLA associations seemed to be driven largely by CMV exposure. V-gene and J-gene trimming of TCR beta chains was associated with a missense DCLRE1C variant in a later genetic analysis, and the association was replicated in an independent cohort. The classifier was reported to diagnose cytomegalovirus status with high specificity and sensitivity in both the original cohort and the validation cohort. A group of highly shared sequence variants was considered likely to be a technical artifact of the sequencing pipeline. A later genetic analysis reported fewer N-insertions in productive TCRs among donors in an Asian-associated ancestry cluster than the roughly 650-donor mean. According to the authors, the approach could potentially be generalized to other disease states and immunological phenotypes. HLA typing was unavailable for some donors at each locus, so association tests used only the typed subset. A further reported finding was that TCR beta sequences accurately predicted the HLA-A and HLA-B alleles for most subjects in the first cohort. In the study, around 150 TCR beta chains were listed as associated with cytomegalovirus. Broadly in line with IMGT annotations, most TCR beta V segments showed up in productive rearrangements about 90% or about 30% of the time in an earlier analysis of several hundred of the donors. Some IMGT-functional V segments, including TRBV6-2 and TRBV6-3, could not be told apart with the 87-base-pair reads, so those segments were excluded. In this cohort, only TCR beta chains were sequenced, and detectable features were limited by the absence of alpha or paired-chain data. According to a later analysis, TCR association rates differed among HLA loci, with DRB1 alleles showing the most associated TCRs and HLA-C alleles showing the fewest. A few of the identified cytomegalovirus-associated TCR beta chains were confirmed in vitro to be specific for cytomegalovirus antigens.

Preparation of the library involved the immunoSEQ multiplex PCR assay. For the multiplex PCR, a mixture combining 60 forward primers for TCR Vbeta segments and 13 reverse primers for TCR Jbeta segments was used. Amplification of the CDR3 region of rearranged TCR beta genes was performed with a multiplex PCR assay on genomic DNA. The Illumina HiSeq System was used to sequence the amplified TCR beta libraries as 87-base-pair reads. The study's processing was this. In a later analysis, approximately 74 million unique TCR beta chains were counted across the roughly 670 repertoires, and roughly 11 million of these chains were shared by at least two donors. A nearest-neighbor algorithm error-corrected the raw reads and collapsed the reads into unique sequences, merging closely related sequences to remove PCR and sequencing errors. Alignment of CDR3 sequences to IMGT reference sequences was used to assign V, D and J gene segments. For a sequence to be retained, at least a six-nucleotide match to both a V gene segment and a J gene segment was required. A rearrangement was called productive if the CDR3 had no stop codons and remained in frame with V and J, and every other rearrangement was called non-productive. CDR3 was defined according to IMGT convention as the region running from the second conserved V-encoded cysteine to the conserved J-encoded phenylalanine. The earlier analysis of about 590 of the donors excluded sequences that lacked an unambiguous match to a single V gene segment. An earlier analysis of under 750 of the donors called V segments functional above 56.7% productive rearrangements and segregating when the between-donor standard deviation exceeded 5%. To diagnose cytomegalovirus status from the catalog of TCR beta chain sequences, a statistical classification framework was built. In a later analysis, V and J genes were assigned by comparing TCR nucleotide sequences against IMGT/GENE-DB human TR gene sequences. The TCRdist pipeline was used in a later analysis to assign CDR3 sequences and most-parsimonious VDJ recombination scenarios. In a later analysis, every TCR beta chain was defined by the combination of its CDR3 amino acid sequence and its V-gene family, and reads without a unique V-gene family were dropped. In a later analysis, 500 to 650 highly shared, low-generation-probability nucleotide sequences were removed to address suspected cross-contamination and a sequencing artifact. A later analysis calculated a clonal expansion index for each public chain from normalized within-repertoire ranks of inferred template counts. Generation probabilities in a later analysis came from a VDJ recombination model fitted to out-of-frame rearrangements, and those results were checked against IGoR. Hypergeometric tests were used in a later analysis to score TCR-TCR, TCR-HLA and TCR-CMV co-occurrence, with a repertoire-size bias correction applied to the TCR pairs. To estimate false discovery rates, a later analysis permuted the HLA or CMV assignments 20 times. In a later analysis, co-occurring TCRs were grouped using DBSCAN, and TCRdist sequence similarity was added for clustering within HLA-allele-positive subsets. For co-occurrence clustering, repertoires with fewer than 30,000 or more than 120,000 public chains were excluded, along with roughly five repertoires with anomalous nucleotide sharing. The clones in this table, taken by TCRdb from immuneACCESS, are in-frame only. Not every clone is retained; where verified, under half of the shortfall comes from an unresolved V gene, and the cause of the rest is unknown. The D gene and trimming were derived from the DNA, and the V and J assignments and clone size from that table. Counted in this sample were about 120,000 clones; over 9.5% of them appeared once. The biggest ten clones account for 4.6% of the sample.

This clone turned up a few times. The clone's antigen remains unknown. No clone much larger than this one lies a single base away; base qualities are absent. The cohort comprised several hundred healthy bone marrow donors. At the time of sampling, every cohort member was nominally healthy, though immune exposures that went unrecorded were likely present. The donor tested CMV seropositive and was one of the 289 seropositive cohort members. A peripheral blood sample was provided by each donor, and peripheral blood mononuclear cells were used for TCR beta sequencing. Genomic DNA extraction from the blood cell samples was performed with the Qiagen DNeasy Blood Extraction Kit. V and J are truncated by 1 base and 4 bases respectively, leaving an intervening sequence of 13 bases. The CDR3 runs 15 amino acids, cysteine and phenylalanine included. The kept DNA is CDR3 alone, 45 bases in frame from the first base. CDR1 and CDR2 (KGHSH, LQKENI) derive from the germline V gene.

Recombination joined TRBV18 with TRBJ1-2, with a tentative D gene TRBD1 over 5 matching bases. Specimen: PBMCs. This sequence originates from a woman aged 18-29 years in good health and CMV-seropositive. At the DNA level, the sequence is TGTGCCAGCTCACCACAGCAGGGTCCCTCCTATGGCTACACCTTC. It encodes CASSPQQGPSYGYTF.